This TCR beta chain came from a study of OX40 agonist ivuxolimab in advanced cancers. Overall study: Partial responses occurred in Three dose-escalation patients, one with hepatocellular carcinoma and two with cutaneous melanoma.

This table comes from immunoSEQ multiplex PCR, and its TCRdb copy is limited to in-frame clones, with some not included. The table shows around 78,000 clones, with around 87% occurring only once. Specimen: CD4+ or CD8+ T cells sorted from blood, collected in a trial of the OX40 agonist ivuxolimab. The TCR comes from an adult with an advanced solid tumor such as melanoma, head and neck, liver or kidney cancer.

CDR3: CASSDWQTYEQYF. For the CDR3, the DNA is TGTGCCAGCAGTGATTGGCAGACCTACGAGCAGTACTTC. This chain connects TRBV6-1 to TRBJ2-7; D unresolved. The CDR3 spans 13 residues. Trimming shortened V by 3 bases and J by 2 bases, and 8 bases separated the two germline ends. Germline lookup yields CDR1 MNHNS and CDR2 SASEGT.